This T cell receptor beta chain was profiled in a study of T-cell reconstitution after alpha-beta-depleted transplantation in children. Using unique molecular identifiers, the investigators prepared the TCRbeta library. TCRdb processed the PCR reads anew with MiXCR; each CDR3 protein has one entry. The sample records nearly 400,000 distinct CDR3 sequences, just over 20% being singletons. With 3 bases removed from V and 12 bases from J, the gap between germline ends came to 10 bases. The CDR3 length is 12 residues. Germline CDR1 and CDR2: SGHRS and YFSETQ. This clonotype originated in a human donor who donated a stem cell graft to a child with acute myeloid leukemia. The sequences come from PBMCs from the stem cell graft donor, collected from the stem cell graft. This chain connects TRBV5-1 to TRBJ1-6; D is undetermined. The CDR3 coding sequence is TGCGCCAGCAGCTCGCCTCCGGGACCCCTCCACTTT. Translating gives CASSSPPGPLHF.